This TCR beta chain was recovered during a study of blood T cell repertoires in COVID-19. CDR3 length: 15 amino acids. Germline V gene lookup returns CDR1 SEHNR and CDR2 FQNEAQ (reference sequence). V was trimmed by 1 base and J by 3 bases, leaving 10 bases between them. This clone was detected only once. Repertoires were generated with immunoSEQ multiplex PCR, while TCRdb's copy carries only in-frame clones and drops some. Of some 51,000 clones in the sample, around 90% were seen once. Sample: peripheral blood. This chain connects TRBV7-9 to TRBJ1-5; D gene unclear. This sequence originates from a man between 50 and 59 years old with acute or convalescent COVID-19. Here the CDR3 reads CASSLGAGVNQPQHF. CDR3 in DNA: TGTGCCAGCAGCTTAGGGGCGGGTGTCAATCAGCCCCAGCATTTT. Full variable domain (missing parts from reference TRBV7-9 and TRBJ1-5): DTGVSQNPRHKITKRGQNVTFRCDPISEHNRLYWYRQTLGQGPEFLTYFQNEAQLEKSRLLSDRFSAERPKGSFSTLEIQRTEQGDSAMYLCASSLGAGVNQPQHFGDGTRLSIL.